Presented here are 7 T cell receptor beta chains from one specimen sequenced in a study of shared clonotypes between healthy human individuals. Data came from immunoSEQ multiplex PCR; TCRdb stores just in-frame clones and leaves some out. The table includes roughly 2 million clones, nearly 97% detected once. The material sequenced was naive CD4+ T cells sorted from blood. Subset meaning: CD45RA+ positively selected. These receptors originate from a man aged 18 to 35 in good health.

This sequence joins TRBV10-3 and TRBJ1-2; no firm D call. The CDR3 is made up of 15 amino acids. In germline, CDR1 is ENHRY, CDR2 SYGVKD. Trimming cost V 2 bases and J 4 bases, with 14 bases left between them. CDR3 amino acids: CAISESRWGSYGYTF. For the CDR3, the DNA is TGTGCCATCAGTGAGAGTAGGTGGGGAAGCTATGGCTACACCTTC.

V gene TRBV7-2 combines with J gene TRBJ1-5, with D possibly being TRBD1 (6 bases). Germline V gives CDR1 SGHTA, CDR2 FQGNSA. CDR3 length: 17 amino acids. V dropped 1 base and J dropped 0 bases, with 13 bases sitting between them. The chain's CDR3 is CASSLGGAGYSNQPQHF. In DNA, the CDR3 is TGTGCCAGCAGCTTAGGGGGGGCCGGCTATAGCAATCAGCCCCAGCATTTT.

The gene calls are TRBV11-3 and TRBJ2-5; TRBD2 aligns across 8 bases. The CDR3 is 12 residues long. With V trimmed by 5 bases and J by 7 bases, 3 bases remained unmatched. Germline CDR1 and CDR2: SGHNT and YENEEA. CDR3 in DNA: TGTGCCAGCAGCGGGAGCGGGGGGACCCAGTACTTC. As protein: CASSGSGGTQYF.

The gene calls are TRBV15 and TRBJ2-7, with a possible D match to TRBD1 (5 bases). This CDR3 is built from 13 residues. Looked up from germline, CDR1 is LNHNV and CDR2 is YYDKDF (reference sequence). Trimming took off 0 bases at V and 9 bases at J, with 12 bases between the two ends. The CDR3: CATSRDIRAGQYF. DNA for the CDR3: TGTGCCACCAGCAGAGATATCAGGGCAGGGCAGTACTTC.

Details on this clone: The limits of the CDR3 on the DNA are not certain, so only TCRdb's listed CDR3 is given. The chain combines TRBV5-1 with TRBJ1-2; no DNA check was done on the table's D call, TRBD1. The CDR3 is 15 amino acids long, termini counted. Germline lookup yields CDR1 SGHRS and CDR2 YFSETQ. The CDR3 loop reads CASSFMDRVGPGYTF.

The chain carries TRBV6-6 and TRBJ2-7; D is ambiguous. Between the trimmed V and J ends, which lost 5 bases and 4 bases, there was a span of 15 bases. CDR1 is MNHNY, CDR2 SVGAGI, per germline (reference sequence). The CDR3 runs 14 residues. This CDR3 reads CASSTPGKPYEQYF. The CDR3 bases are TGTGCCAGCAGTACACCAGGAAAACCTTACGAGCAGTACTTC.

This chain joins TRBV9 and TRBJ1-5; D ambiguous. V lost 4 bases, J lost 4 bases, and 9 bases lay in between. Germline V gene sequence: CDR1 SGDLS, CDR2 YYNGEE. The CDR3 has 13 amino acids. The CDR3 loop is CASSTGHNQPQHF. In nucleotides, the CDR3 is TGTGCCAGCAGCACCGGCCATAATCAGCCCCAGCATTTT.